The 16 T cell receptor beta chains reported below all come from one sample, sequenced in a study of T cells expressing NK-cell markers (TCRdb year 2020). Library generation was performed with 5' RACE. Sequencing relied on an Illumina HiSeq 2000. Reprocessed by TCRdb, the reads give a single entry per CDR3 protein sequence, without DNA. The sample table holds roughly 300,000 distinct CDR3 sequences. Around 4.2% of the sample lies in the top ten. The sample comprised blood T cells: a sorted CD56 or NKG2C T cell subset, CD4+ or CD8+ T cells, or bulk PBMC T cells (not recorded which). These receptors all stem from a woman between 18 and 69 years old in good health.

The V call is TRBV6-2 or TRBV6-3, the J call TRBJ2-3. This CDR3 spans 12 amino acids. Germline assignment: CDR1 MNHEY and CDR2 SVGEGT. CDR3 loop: CASKTTITGQYF.

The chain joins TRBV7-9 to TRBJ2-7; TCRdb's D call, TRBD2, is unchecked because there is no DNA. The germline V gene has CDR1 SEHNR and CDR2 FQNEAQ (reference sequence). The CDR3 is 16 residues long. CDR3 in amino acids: CASSNLGLAGVYEQYF.

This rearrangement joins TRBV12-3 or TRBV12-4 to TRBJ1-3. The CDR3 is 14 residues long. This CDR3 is CASSLSGTGNTIYF.

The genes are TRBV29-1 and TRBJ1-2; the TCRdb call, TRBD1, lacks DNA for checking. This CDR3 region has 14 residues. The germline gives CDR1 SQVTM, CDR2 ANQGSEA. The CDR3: CSVELTGAIYGYTF.

This chain's CDR3 is CASKGLAGSTSYNEQFF. This chain connects TRBV19 to TRBJ2-1; TCRdb's D call, TRBD2, is unchecked because there is no DNA. The V gene's germline CDR1 is LNHDA and CDR2 SQIVND (reference sequence). The CDR3 length is 17 residues.

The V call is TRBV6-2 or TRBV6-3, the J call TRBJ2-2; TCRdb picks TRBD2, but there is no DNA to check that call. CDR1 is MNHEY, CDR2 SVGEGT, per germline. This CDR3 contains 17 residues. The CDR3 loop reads CASRRLGKRENTGELFF.

The chain's CDR3 is CASRRGGGYTDTQYF. The chain combines TRBV19 with TRBJ2-3; TCRdb outputs TRBD1, but without DNA this stays unchecked. CDR3 size: 15 residues. Per the germline V gene, CDR1 is LNHDA and CDR2 is SQIVND (reference sequence).

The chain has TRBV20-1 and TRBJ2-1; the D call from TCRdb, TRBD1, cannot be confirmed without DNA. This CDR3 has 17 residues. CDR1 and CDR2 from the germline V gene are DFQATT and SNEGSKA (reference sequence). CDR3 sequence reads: CSASRSLSISSYNEQFF.

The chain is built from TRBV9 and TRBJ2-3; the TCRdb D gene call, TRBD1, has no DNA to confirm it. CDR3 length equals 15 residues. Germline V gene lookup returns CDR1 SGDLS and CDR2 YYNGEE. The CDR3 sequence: CASSVGHRDTDTQYF.

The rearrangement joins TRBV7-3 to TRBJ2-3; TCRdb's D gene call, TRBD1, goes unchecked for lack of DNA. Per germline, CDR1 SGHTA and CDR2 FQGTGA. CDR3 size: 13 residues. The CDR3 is CASGNRGTDTQYF.

The CDR3 protein is CASSLTGTVNTEAFF. V is TRBV28 and J is TRBJ1-1; TCRdb's assignment of TRBD1 cannot be checked, as there is no DNA. The CDR3 sequence is 15 residues long. Per the germline V gene, CDR1 is MDHEN and CDR2 is SYDVKM.

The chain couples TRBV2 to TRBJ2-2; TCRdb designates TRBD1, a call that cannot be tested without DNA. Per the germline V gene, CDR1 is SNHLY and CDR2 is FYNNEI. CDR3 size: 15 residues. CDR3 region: CASSDRGPQTGELFF.

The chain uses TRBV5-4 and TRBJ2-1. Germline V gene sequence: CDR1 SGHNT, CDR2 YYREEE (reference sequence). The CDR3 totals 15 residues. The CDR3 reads CASSRRGSSYNEQFF.

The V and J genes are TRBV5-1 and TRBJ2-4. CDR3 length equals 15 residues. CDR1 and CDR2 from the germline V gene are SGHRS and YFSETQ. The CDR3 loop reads CASSSEQPAKNIQYF.

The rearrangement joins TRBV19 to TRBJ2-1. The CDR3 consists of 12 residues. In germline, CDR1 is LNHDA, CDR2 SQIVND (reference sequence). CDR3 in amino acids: CASSVGLNEQFF.

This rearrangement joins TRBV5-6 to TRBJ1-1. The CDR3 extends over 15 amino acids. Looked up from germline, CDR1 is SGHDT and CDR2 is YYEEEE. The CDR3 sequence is CASSFGVKGNTEAFF. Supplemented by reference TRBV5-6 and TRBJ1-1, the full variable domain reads DAGVTQSPTHLIKTRGQQVTLRCSPKSGHDTVSWYQQALGQGPQFIFQYYEEEERQRGNFPDRFSGHQFPNYSSELNVNALLLGDSALYLCASSFGVKGNTEAFFGQGTRLTVV.